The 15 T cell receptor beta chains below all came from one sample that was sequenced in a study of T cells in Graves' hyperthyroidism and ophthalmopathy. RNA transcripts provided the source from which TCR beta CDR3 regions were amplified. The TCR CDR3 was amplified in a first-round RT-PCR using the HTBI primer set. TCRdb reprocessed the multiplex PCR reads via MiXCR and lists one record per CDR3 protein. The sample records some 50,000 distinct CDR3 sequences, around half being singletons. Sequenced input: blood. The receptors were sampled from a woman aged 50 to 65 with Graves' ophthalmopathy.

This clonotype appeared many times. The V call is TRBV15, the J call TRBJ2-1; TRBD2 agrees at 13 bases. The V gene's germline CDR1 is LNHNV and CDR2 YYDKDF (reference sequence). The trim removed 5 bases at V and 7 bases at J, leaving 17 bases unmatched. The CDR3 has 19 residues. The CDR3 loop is CATSPYGGLAGRRGNEQFF. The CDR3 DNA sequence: TGTGCCACCAGCCCCTACGGGGGACTAGCGGGAAGGCGTGGTAATGAGCAGTTCTTC.

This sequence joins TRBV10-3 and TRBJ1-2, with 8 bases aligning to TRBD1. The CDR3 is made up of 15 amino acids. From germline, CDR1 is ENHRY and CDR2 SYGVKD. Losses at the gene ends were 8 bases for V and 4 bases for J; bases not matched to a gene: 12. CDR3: CAIGGPGTGTYGYTF. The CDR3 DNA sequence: TGTGCCATCGGAGGCCCCGGGACAGGTACCTATGGCTACACCTTC.

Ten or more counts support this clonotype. DNA for the CDR3: TGTGCCAGCAGAGGTCGGTCTTCTGGAAACACCATATATTTT. It codes for CASRGRSSGNTIYF. The chain recombines TRBV6-5 with TRBJ1-3, with D unresolved. The CDR3 runs to 14 residues. Trimming stripped 6 bases from V and 1 base from J, with 10 bases between. Germline loops: CDR1 MNHEY, CDR2 SVGAGI.

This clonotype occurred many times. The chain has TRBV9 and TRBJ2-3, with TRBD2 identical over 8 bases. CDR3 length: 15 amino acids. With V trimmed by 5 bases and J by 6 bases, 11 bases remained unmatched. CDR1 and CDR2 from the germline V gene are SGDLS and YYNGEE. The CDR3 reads CASSKSSGTPDTQYF. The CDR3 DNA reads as TGTGCCAGCAGTAAAAGTAGCGGGACCCCGGATACGCAGTATTTT.

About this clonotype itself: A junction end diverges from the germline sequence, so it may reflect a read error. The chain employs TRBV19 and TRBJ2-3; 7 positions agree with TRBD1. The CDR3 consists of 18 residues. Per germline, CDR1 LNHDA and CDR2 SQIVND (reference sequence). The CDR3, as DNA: TGTGCCAGTAGTGCTTTTCGGGGACAGACTTCTGGCACAGGTACGCAGTACTTT. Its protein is CASSAFRGQTSGTGTQYF. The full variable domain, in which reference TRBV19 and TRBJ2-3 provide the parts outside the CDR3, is DGGITQSPKYLFRKEGQNVTLSCEQNLNHDAMYWYRQDPGQGLRLIYYSQIVNDFQKGDIAEGYSVSREKKESFPLTVTSAQKNPTAFYLCASSAFRGQTSGTGTQYFGPGTRLTVL.

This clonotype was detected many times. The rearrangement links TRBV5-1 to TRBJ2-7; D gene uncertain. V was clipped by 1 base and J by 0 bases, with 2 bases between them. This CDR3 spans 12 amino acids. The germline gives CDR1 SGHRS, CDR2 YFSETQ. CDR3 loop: CASSLNSYEQYF. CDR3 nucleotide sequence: TGCGCCAGCAGCTTGAACTCCTACGAGCAGTACTTC.

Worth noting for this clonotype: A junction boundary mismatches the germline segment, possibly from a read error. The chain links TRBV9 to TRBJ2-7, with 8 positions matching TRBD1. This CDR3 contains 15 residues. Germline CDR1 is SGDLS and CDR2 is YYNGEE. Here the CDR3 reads CVSSVGGTGSYEQYF. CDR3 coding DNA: TGTGTCAGCAGCGTAGGGGGGACAGGCTCCTACGAGCAGTACTTC.

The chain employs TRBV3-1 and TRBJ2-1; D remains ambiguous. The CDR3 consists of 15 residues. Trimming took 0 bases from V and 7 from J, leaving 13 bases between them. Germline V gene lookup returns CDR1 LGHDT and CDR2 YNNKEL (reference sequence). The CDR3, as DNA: TGTGCCAGCAGCCAAGATCCCTACTCTGATAATGAGCAGTTCTTC. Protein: CASSQDPYSDNEQFF.

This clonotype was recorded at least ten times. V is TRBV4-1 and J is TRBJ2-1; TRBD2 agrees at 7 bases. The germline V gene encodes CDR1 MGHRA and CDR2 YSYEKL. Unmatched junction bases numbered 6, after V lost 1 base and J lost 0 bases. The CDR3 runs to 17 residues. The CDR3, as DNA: TGCGCCAGCAGCCAAGGGCTAGCGGAAAGCTCCTACAATGAGCAGTTCTTC. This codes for CASSQGLAESSYNEQFF.

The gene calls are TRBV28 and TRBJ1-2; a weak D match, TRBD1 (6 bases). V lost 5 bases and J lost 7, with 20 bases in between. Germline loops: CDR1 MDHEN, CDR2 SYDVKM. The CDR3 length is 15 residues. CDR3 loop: CASSPPLGQGIGYTF. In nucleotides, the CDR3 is TGTGCCAGCAGTCCTCCCCTGGGCCAGGGGATTGGCTACACCTTC.

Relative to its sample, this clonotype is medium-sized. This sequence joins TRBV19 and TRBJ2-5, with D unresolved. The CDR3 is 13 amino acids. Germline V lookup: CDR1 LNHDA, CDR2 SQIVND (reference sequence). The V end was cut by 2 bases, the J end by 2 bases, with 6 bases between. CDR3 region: CASSILAQETQYF. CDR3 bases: TGTGCCAGTAGTATATTGGCGCAAGAGACCCAGTACTTC.

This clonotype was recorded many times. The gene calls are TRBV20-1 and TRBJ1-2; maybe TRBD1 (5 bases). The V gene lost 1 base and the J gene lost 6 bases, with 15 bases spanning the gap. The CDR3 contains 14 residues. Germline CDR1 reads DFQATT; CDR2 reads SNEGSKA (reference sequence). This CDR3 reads CSARGGAGSDGYTF. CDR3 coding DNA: TGCAGTGCTAGAGGTGGGGCGGGGTCTGATGGCTACACCTTC.

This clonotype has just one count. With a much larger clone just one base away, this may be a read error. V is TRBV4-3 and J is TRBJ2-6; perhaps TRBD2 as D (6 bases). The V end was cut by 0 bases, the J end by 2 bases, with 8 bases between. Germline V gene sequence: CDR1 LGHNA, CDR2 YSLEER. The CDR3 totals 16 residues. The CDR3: CASSQDSGAGANVLTF. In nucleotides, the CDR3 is TGCGCCAGCAGCCAAGATAGCGGCGCTGGGGCCAACGTCCTGACTTTC.

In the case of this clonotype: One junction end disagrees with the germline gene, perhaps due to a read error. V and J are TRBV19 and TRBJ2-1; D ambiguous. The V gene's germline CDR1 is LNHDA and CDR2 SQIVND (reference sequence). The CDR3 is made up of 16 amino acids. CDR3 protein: CAGSIGLTSFYSEQFF. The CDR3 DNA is TGTGCCGGTAGTATAGGGTTAACCTCCTTCTACAGTGAGCAGTTCTTC.

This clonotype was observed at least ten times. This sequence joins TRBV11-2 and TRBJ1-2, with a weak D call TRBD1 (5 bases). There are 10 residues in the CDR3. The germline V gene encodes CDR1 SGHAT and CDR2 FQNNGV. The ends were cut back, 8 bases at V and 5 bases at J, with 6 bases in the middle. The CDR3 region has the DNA TGTGCCAGCGGGGCGTATGGCTACACCTTC. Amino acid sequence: CASGAYGYTF.